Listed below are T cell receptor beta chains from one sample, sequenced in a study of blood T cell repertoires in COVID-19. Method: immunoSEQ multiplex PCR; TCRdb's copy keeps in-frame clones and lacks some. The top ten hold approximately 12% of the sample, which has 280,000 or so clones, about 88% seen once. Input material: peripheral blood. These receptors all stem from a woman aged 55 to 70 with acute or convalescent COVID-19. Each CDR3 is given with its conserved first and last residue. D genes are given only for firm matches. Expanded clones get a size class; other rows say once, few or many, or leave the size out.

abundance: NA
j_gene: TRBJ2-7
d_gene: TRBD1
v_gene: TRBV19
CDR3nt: TGTGCCAGTAGTACTTACGGGACAGCTGACGAGCAGTACTTC
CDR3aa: CASSTYGTADEQYF

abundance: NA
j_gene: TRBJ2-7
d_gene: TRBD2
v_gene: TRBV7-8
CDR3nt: TGTGCCAGCAGCTTATATAGCGGGGGACTCTCCTACGAGCAGTACTTC
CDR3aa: CASSLYSGGLSYEQYF

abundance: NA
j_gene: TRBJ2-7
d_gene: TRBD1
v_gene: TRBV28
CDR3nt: TGTGCCAGCAGCCCCGGGACAGGGGGCTACGAGCAGTACTTC
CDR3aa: CASSPGTGGYEQYF

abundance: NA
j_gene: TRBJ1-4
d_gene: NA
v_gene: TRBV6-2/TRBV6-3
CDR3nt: TGTGCCAGCAGTTACGAGGTTGCAACTAATGAAAAACTGTTTTTT
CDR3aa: CASSYEVATNEKLFF

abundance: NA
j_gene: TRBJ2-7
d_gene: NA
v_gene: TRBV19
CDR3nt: NA
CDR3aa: CASSTSAGLTYEQYF

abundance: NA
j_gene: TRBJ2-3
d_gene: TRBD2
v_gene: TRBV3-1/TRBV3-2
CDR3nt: TGTGCCAGCAGCCAAGGGGTCGCGGGAGGGGGATCGCAGTATTTT
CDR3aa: CASSQGVAGGGSQYF

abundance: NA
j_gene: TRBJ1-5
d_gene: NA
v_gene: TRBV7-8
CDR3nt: TGTGCCAGCAGCTTACTGGGTCAGGAGGTACAGCCCCAGCATTTT
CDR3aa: CASSLLGQEVQPQHF

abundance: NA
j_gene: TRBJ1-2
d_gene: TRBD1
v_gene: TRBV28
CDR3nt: TGTGCCAGCAGGTACAGGGGGCGCGACTATGGCTACACCTTC
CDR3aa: CASRYRGRDYGYTF

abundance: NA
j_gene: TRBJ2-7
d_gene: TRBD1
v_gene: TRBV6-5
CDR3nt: TGTGCCAGCAGTTCAGGGGGCGTCCGATACGAGCAGTACTTC
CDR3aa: CASSSGGVRYEQYF

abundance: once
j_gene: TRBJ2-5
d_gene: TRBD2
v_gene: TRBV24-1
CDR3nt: TGTGCCACCAGTGATTTAGAAGGACTAGTCCGCACTCGGACCCAGTACTTC
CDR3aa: CATSDLEGLVRTRTQYF